This T cell receptor (beta chain) was recorded in a study of blood T cell repertoires in COVID-19. This clone came up once. V was pared by 3 bases and J by 4 bases, with 15 bases between. Germline assignment: CDR1 KGHSH and CDR2 LQKENI. CDR3 length equals 15 residues. The method was immunoSEQ multiplex PCR; TCRdb's version includes in-frame clones alone and lacks a portion of them. The repertoire holds more than 250,000 clones, with roughly 84% as singletons. The V call is TRBV18, the J call TRBJ1-1; perhaps TRBD1 as D (6 bases). The source of this sequence is a human donor in a cohort sampled during active COVID-19. The sample consisted of peripheral blood. Written as DNA, the CDR3 is TGTGCCAGCTCACCCGGACAGACCTCGAGCACTGAAGCTTTCTTT. This sequence encodes CASSPGQTSSTEAFF.